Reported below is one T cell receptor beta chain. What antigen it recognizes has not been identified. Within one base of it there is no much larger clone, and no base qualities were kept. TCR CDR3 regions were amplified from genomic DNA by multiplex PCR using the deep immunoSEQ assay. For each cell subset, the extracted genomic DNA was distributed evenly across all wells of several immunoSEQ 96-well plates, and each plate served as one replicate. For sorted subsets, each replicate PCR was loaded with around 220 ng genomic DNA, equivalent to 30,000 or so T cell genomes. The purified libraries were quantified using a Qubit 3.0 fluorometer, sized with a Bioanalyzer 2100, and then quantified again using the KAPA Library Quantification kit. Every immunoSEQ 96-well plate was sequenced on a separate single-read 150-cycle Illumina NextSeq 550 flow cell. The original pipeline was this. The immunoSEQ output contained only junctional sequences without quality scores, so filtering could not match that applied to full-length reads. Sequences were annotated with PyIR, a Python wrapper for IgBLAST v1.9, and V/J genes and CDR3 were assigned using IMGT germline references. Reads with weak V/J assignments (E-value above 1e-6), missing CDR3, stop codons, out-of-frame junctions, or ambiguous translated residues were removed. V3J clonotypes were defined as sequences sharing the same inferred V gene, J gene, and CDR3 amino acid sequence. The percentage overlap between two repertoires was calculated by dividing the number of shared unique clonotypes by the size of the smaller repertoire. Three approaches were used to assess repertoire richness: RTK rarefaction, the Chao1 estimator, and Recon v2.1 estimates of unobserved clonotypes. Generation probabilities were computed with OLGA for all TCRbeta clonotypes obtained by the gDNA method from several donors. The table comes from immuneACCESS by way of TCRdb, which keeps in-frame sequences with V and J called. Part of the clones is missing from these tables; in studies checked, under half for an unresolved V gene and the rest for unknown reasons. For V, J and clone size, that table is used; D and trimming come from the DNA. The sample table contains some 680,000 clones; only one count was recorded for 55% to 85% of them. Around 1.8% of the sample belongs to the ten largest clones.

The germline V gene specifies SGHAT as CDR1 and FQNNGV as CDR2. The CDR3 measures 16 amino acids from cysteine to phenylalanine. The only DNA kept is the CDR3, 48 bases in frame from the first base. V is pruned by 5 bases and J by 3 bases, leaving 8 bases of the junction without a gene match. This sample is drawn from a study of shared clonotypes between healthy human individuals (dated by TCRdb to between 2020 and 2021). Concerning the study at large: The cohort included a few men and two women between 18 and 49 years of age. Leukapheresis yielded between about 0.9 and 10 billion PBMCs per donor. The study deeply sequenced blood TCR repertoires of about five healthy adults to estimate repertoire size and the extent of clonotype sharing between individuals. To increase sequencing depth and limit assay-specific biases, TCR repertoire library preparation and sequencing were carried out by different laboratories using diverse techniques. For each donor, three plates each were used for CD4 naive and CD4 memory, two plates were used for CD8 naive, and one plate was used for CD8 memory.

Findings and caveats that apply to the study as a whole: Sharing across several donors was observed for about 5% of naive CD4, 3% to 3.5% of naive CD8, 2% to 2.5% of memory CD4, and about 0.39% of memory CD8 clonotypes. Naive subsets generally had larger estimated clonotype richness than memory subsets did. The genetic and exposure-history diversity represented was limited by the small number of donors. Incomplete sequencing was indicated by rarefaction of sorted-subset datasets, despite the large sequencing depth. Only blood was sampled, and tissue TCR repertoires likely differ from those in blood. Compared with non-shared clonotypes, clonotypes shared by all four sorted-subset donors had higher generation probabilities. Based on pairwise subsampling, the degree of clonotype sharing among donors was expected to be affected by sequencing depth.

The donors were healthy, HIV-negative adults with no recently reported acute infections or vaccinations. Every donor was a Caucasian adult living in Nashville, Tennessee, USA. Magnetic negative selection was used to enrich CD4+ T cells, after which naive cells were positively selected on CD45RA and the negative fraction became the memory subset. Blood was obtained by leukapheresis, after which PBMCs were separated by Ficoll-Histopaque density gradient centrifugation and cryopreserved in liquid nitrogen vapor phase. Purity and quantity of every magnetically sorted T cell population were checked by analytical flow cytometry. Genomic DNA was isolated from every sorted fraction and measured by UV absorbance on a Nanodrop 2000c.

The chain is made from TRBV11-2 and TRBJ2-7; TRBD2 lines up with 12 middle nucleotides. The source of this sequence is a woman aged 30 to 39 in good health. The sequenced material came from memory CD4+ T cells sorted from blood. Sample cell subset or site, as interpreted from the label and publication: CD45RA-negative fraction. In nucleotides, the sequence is TGTGCCAGCAGCGAACTACTAGCGGGAGGAAGCTACGAGCAGTACTTC. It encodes CASSELLAGGSYEQYF. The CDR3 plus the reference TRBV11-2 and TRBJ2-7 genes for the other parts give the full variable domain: EAGVAQSPRYKIIEKRQSVAFWCNPISGHATLYWYQQILGQGPKLLIQFQNNGVVDDSQLPKDRFSAERLKGVDSTLKIQPAKLEDSAVYLCASSELLAGGSYEQYFGPGTRLTVT.